This is a list of T cell receptor beta chains from one sample in a study of regulatory T cells in long-lasting Graves disease. TCRdb re-called the multiplex PCR reads through MiXCR, storing one row per CDR3 protein. The profile shows some 320,000 distinct CDR3 sequences, roughly 18% of them singletons. Specimen: peripheral blood mononuclear cells (PBMCs), collected at new diagnosis, from a patient treated with antithyroid drugs. Receptor source: a female donor with Graves disease. The CDR3 runs from the conserved cysteine through the conserved F or W.

CASRGTGSSYEQYF | TRBJ2-7 | TRBV19
CASSLVRGLPGAGYTF | TRBJ1-2 | TRBV11-2
CASSKLAGVYNEQFF | TRBJ2-1 | TRBV10-1
CASTLSASGTYEQYF | TRBJ2-7 | TRBV19
CASSRASGATDTQYF | TRBJ2-3 | TRBV19
CASRNWGRGETQYF | TRBJ2-5 | TRBV2
CSLTLAGGNTDTQYF | TRBJ2-3 | TRBV20-1
CSASRGGSYGYTF | TRBJ1-2 | TRBV20-1
CAIRGTGGASGWYEQYF | TRBJ2-7 | TRBV10-3
CASSLAPLAAAYNEQFF | TRBJ2-1 | TRBV7-9
CATSPGTGYSNQPQHF | TRBJ1-5 | TRBV28
CASSLSWYNEQFF | TRBJ2-1 | TRBV7-2
CASRPDSTDTQYF | TRBJ2-3 | TRBV7-9
CASGPPRTGTYEQYF | TRBJ2-7 | TRBV12-5
CASSGQADNEQFF | TRBJ2-1 | TRBV2
CASSSGQGIGTDTQYF | TRBJ2-3 | TRBV11-3
CASSLARTGEGYEQFF | TRBJ2-1 | TRBV11-2